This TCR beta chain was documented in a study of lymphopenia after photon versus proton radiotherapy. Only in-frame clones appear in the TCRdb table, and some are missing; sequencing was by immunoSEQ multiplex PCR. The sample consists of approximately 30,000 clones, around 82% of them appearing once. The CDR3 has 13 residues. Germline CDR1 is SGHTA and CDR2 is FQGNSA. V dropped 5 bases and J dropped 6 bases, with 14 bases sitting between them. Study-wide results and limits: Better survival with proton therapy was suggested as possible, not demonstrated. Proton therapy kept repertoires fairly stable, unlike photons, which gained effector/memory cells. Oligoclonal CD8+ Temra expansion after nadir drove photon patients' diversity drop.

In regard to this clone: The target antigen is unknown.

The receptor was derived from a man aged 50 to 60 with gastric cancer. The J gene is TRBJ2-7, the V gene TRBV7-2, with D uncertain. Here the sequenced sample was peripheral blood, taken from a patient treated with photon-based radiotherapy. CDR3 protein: CASSISVGLEQYF. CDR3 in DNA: TGTGCCAGCAGCATCTCAGTCGGTCTCGAGCAGTACTTC.